This TCR beta chain came from a study of CD8+ T cells in alopecia areata. RNA extraction and reverse transcription yielded cDNA as sequencing template. Profiling relied on immunoSEQ multiplex PCR, and the TCRdb table lists in-frame clones only, not all of them. Found here are approximately 150,000 clones, approximately 70% of them singletons; the top ten hold over 10%. The sequence was obtained from a human donor with alopecia areata. The material sequenced was CD8+ T cells sorted from blood, taken at week 0.

CDR3 in amino acids: CASSVGTDPQPQHF. Written as DNA, the CDR3 is TGTGCCAGCAGCGTCGGGACAGACCCCCAGCCCCAGCATTTT. The chain couples TRBV5-6 to TRBJ1-5, with 7 bases lining up with TRBD1. V shed 4 bases and J 7 bases; nucleotides not matched to a gene: 8. The germline CDR1 and CDR2 sequences are SGHDT and YYEEEE. The CDR3 is 14 amino acids.